This TCR beta chain was captured in a study of shared clonotypes between healthy human individuals. Across the study: Serving as donors were a couple of women and a few men, whose ages spanned 18 to 49. Per donor, CD8 memory used one plate, CD8 naive used two, CD4 memory used three and CD4 naive used three.

The germline gives CDR1 SGDLS, CDR2 YYNGEE. This CDR3 comprises 13 residues. The V gene end was trimmed by 0 bases and the J gene end by 10 bases; junction bases not matched to a gene: 3. Running of the assay took place at deep level. The protocol was immunoSEQ multiplex PCR, while the TCRdb copy is restricted to in-frame clones and leaves out a portion. The sample holds 2 million to 2.5 million clones, 90% to 96% seen once. Findings of the study overall: A few donors showed sharing of around 5% of naive CD4 clonotypes.

About this clone itself: The antigen remains unidentified.

The V gene is TRBV9, the J gene TRBJ2-1, with 8 bases aligning to TRBD2. Sequencing was performed on naive CD4+ T cells sorted from blood. Documented subset: CD45RA+ positively selected. The source of this sequence is a man aged 18 to 29 in good health. The CDR3 DNA follows: TGTGCCAGCAGCGTAGAACTAGCGGAGGAGCAGTTCTTC. It is translated as CASSVELAEEQFF.